This T cell receptor (beta chain) was captured by sequencing in a study of synovial regulatory T cells in juvenile arthritis. Concerning this clone itself: No antigen is known for it.

The study, taken as a whole, reports: Compared with other blood Treg cells, inflammation-associated Treg cells had reduced TCR diversity.

The CDR3 length is 16 residues. The nucleotide record is missing. Germline V gene data show CDR1 as SGHDT and CDR2 as YYEEEE. TCRdb's copy holds only in-frame clones and misses some; the assay was immunoSEQ multiplex PCR. Seen in this sample are more than 8,000 clones; the ten most common clones hold around 1%. Sequencing was done on a sample of Treg cells from blood. This sample's subset: remaining (HLA-DR-negative) circulating blood Treg cells. The TCR sequence derives from a donor younger than 30 with juvenile idiopathic arthritis. This chain connects TRBV5-6 to TRBJ1-6. The CDR3 loop is CASSFRTPGGNSPLHF.